These 25 T cell receptor beta chains share one sample of origin, sequenced in a study of PD-1 blockade in classical Hodgkin lymphoma. Only in-frame clones appear in the TCRdb table, and some are missing; sequencing was by immunoSEQ multiplex PCR. The sample holds roughly 25,000 clones; roughly 86% are singletons and the top ten take approximately 10%. Relapse was seen in all patients after autologous stem cell transplantation, and brentuximab vedotin exposure was variable. This sample comprised peripheral blood mononuclear cells (PBMCs), obtained before the second cycle of nivolumab. These receptors came from a human donor with classical Hodgkin lymphoma.

The chain employs TRBV6-5 and TRBJ1-3; D ambiguous. V lost 5 bases, J lost 0 bases, and 11 bases lay in between. The CDR3 contains 15 residues. The V gene's germline CDR1 is MNHEY and CDR2 SVGAGI. CDR3 DNA sequence: TGTGCCAGCAGTCCATCCGTCAGCTCTGGAAACACCATATATTTT. As protein: CASSPSVSSGNTIYF.

The table lists this clone with a few counts. This chain links TRBV20-1 with TRBJ1-6; a weak D match, TRBD1 (6 bases). The length of the CDR3 is 10 residues. Trimming shortened V by 5 bases and J by 19 bases, and 15 bases separated the two germline ends. Germline V lookup: CDR1 DFQATT, CDR2 SNEGSKA (reference sequence). CDR3 nucleotides: TGCAGTGCTCCCCTGCGGGGACAACACTTT. Its translation is CSAPLRGQHF.

This chain joins TRBV9 and TRBJ1-2; 7 bases are a match to TRBD1. The CDR3 extends over 17 amino acids. V trimming: 1 base; J trimming: 3 bases; junction bases outside the gene matches: 12. CDR1 is SGDLS and CDR2 is YYNGEE in the germline V gene. CDR3 loop: CASSVSRGQGDYYGYTF. The CDR3 DNA sequence: TGTGCCAGCAGCGTATCCCGGGGCCAGGGGGATTACTATGGCTACACCTTC.

This chain uses TRBV28 with TRBJ1-2; D unresolved. The germline V and J ends were trimmed by 6 bases and 4 bases, with 12 bases remaining between them. Germline CDR1 and CDR2: MDHEN and SYDVKM. This CDR3 comprises 13 residues. CDR3 protein: CASSKALIYGYTF. The CDR3 nucleotides read TGTGCCAGCAGCAAGGCCTTAATCTATGGCTACACCTTC.

The chain is built from TRBV27 and TRBJ1-6, with 9 bases matching TRBD1. Germline CDR1 reads MNHEY; CDR2 reads SMNVEV (reference sequence). This CDR3 comprises 14 residues. V was pared by 4 bases and J by 9 bases, with 4 bases of the junction left unmatched. As DNA, the CDR3 is TGTGCCAGCAGTTCGACAGGGGGAGGTTCACCCCTCCACTTT. This codes for CASSSTGGGSPLHF.

This chain joins TRBV2 and TRBJ2-4; D remains unclear. The CDR3 extends over 11 amino acids. Germline V CDR1 and CDR2: SNHLY, FYNNEI. The V end lost 8 bases, the J end lost 15 bases, and 17 bases lay between the germline ends. The CDR3 DNA reads as TGTGCCAGCGCCGGTGCCACTCGGCCGTACTTC. This codes for CASAGATRPYF.

This chain connects TRBV28 to TRBJ1-3; TRBD1 is a possible D gene (5 bases). Trimming stripped 6 bases from V and 4 bases from J, with 19 bases between. The germline CDR1 and CDR2 sequences are MDHEN and SYDVKM. This CDR3 contains 16 residues. The CDR3 sequence is CASSSRGDTGGNTIYF. DNA for the CDR3: TGTGCCAGCAGCAGCCGAGGGGATACTGGGGGAAACACCATATATTTT.

This sequence joins TRBV4-1 and TRBJ2-1; no reliable D call. The germline CDR1 and CDR2 sequences are MGHRA and YSYEKL. Trimming stripped 1 base from V and 2 bases from J, with 12 bases between. The CDR3 runs to 16 residues. The CDR3 DNA reads TGCGCCAGCAGCCAAGTCAACTTAGTTACCTACAATGAGCAGTTCTTC. Protein product: CASSQVNLVTYNEQFF.

The chain employs TRBV7-9 and TRBJ1-4, with TRBD1 matching over 8 bases. Trimming removed 5 bases from V and 7 bases from J; junction bases left unmatched: 12. From germline, CDR1 is SEHNR and CDR2 FQNEAQ (reference sequence). The CDR3 length is 16 residues. The CDR3 bases are TGTGCCAGCAGCCCCCCCCCAGGACAGGGTAGTGAAAAACTGTTTTTT. Encoded protein: CASSPPPGQGSEKLFF.

The chain combines TRBV5-4 with TRBJ1-2, with 7 positions matching TRBD1. In germline, CDR1 is SGHNT, CDR2 YYREEE (reference sequence). Losses at the gene ends were 4 bases for V and 3 bases for J; bases not matched to a gene: 6. This CDR3 comprises 14 residues. CDR3 amino acids: CASSLQGGYYGYTF. CDR3 sequence (DNA): TGTGCCAGCAGCCTCCAGGGGGGCTACTATGGCTACACCTTC.

This chain links TRBV6-5 with TRBJ1-1; 7 bases match TRBD1. The CDR3 spans 16 residues. Germline V lookup: CDR1 MNHEY, CDR2 SVGAGI. Trimming cost V 4 bases and J 1 base; bases outside gene matches: 9. The CDR3 protein is CASSSPVGGANTEAFF. The DNA of the CDR3 is TGTGCCAGCAGTTCCCCCGTAGGGGGCGCGAACACTGAAGCTTTCTTT.

This rearrangement joins TRBV11-2 to TRBJ1-1; no clear D. Germline V gene sequence: CDR1 SGHAT, CDR2 FQNNGV. The CDR3 length is 14 residues. V gave up 3 bases and J gave up 6 bases, with 14 bases separating them. The CDR3 spells CASSFPGGEAEAFF. DNA of the CDR3: TGTGCCAGCAGCTTTCCCGGAGGTGAGGCTGAAGCTTTCTTT.

The chain is built from TRBV28 and TRBJ1-2, with D possibly TRBD1 on 5 matching bases. The length of the CDR3 is 13 residues. Germline-derived CDR1 and CDR2 are MDHEN and SYDVKM. Trimming cost V 2 bases and J 8 bases, with 12 bases left between them. CDR3 in amino acids: CASSLLQVGGYTF. The CDR3 DNA is TGTGCCAGCAGTTTACTACAGGTGGGGGGCTACACCTTC.

This clone was picked up one time. The genes are TRBV6-1 and TRBJ1-4; unclear D gene. Germline CDR1 is MNHNS and CDR2 is SASEGT. Trimming removed 3 bases at V and 6 bases at J, with 8 bases between. The CDR3 length is 13 residues. CDR3 sequence reads: CASSDGSYEKLFF. CDR3 in DNA: TGTGCCAGCAGTGACGGCAGTTATGAAAAACTGTTTTTT.

The chain combines TRBV28 with TRBJ1-5; no definite D call. The CDR3 contains 11 residues. V lost 6 bases, J lost 2 bases, and 2 bases lay in between. Germline CDR1 is MDHEN and CDR2 is SYDVKM. CDR3 amino acids: CASSRNQPQHF. The CDR3 DNA sequence: TGTGCCAGCAGCCGCAATCAGCCCCAGCATTTT.

The chain couples TRBV28 to TRBJ2-5; maybe TRBD1 (5 bases). This CDR3 has 16 residues. The V gene lost 5 bases and the J gene lost 0 bases, with 16 bases spanning the gap. Germline V lookup: CDR1 MDHEN, CDR2 SYDVKM. The CDR3 region is CASSLRGWQNQETQYF. In DNA, the CDR3 is TGTGCCAGCAGTCTAAGGGGTTGGCAGAACCAAGAGACCCAGTACTTC.

The chain combines TRBV4-2 with TRBJ1-3, with D possibly matching TRBD1 (6 bases). The CDR3 runs 14 residues. CDR1 LGHNA and CDR2 YNFKEQ come from the germline V gene. With 2 bases removed from V and 4 bases from J, the gap between germline ends came to 9 bases. The CDR3 reads CASSQPDRGNTIYF. In DNA form, the CDR3 reads TGTGCCAGCAGCCAACCCGACAGGGGAAACACCATATATTTT.

The chain has TRBV7-3 and TRBJ2-2; 7 nucleotides agree with TRBD1. The CDR3 covers 15 residues. The J segment lost 6 bases and the V segment lost 3 bases, leaving 7 bases of the junction unmatched. The germline gives CDR1 SGHTA, CDR2 FQGTGA. In DNA form, the CDR3 reads TGTGCCAGCAGCTTGTCCCAGACAGGGCCCGGGGAGCTGTTTTTT. This gives the protein CASSLSQTGPGELFF.

The V gene is TRBV7-2, the J gene TRBJ2-5; D might be TRBD1 (7 bases). Trimming stripped 5 bases from V and 4 bases from J, with 14 bases between. The CDR3 sequence is 14 residues long. Germline V gene lookup returns CDR1 SGHTA and CDR2 FQGNSA. CDR3 region: CASSVTRGAETQYF. The DNA of the CDR3 is TGTGCCAGCAGCGTGACCAGGGGGGCAGAGACCCAGTACTTC.

The rearrangement joins TRBV2 to TRBJ2-1, with D possibly being TRBD1 (5 bases). Germline CDR1 is SNHLY and CDR2 is FYNNEI. V lost 0 bases and J lost 7, with 13 bases in between. CDR3 length: 15 amino acids. CDR3 DNA sequence: TGTGCCAGCAGTGAAGCTGGGGCAGGGCAGAATGAGCAGTTCTTC. Translating gives CASSEAGAGQNEQFF.

The V call is TRBV28, the J call TRBJ1-4; 7 positions agree with TRBD1. The trim removed 2 bases at V and 4 bases at J, leaving 4 bases unmatched. The CDR3 extends over 15 amino acids. Germline-derived CDR1 and CDR2 are MDHEN and SYDVKM. The CDR3 DNA follows: TGTGCCAGCAGTTTAGGGGGACAGCATAATGAAAAACTGTTTTTT. Its translation is CASSLGGQHNEKLFF.

The chain combines TRBV27 with TRBJ1-6; no firm D call. V lost 5 bases to trimming and J lost 0 bases, with 17 bases between them. The germline gives CDR1 MNHEY, CDR2 SMNVEV (reference sequence). The CDR3 consists of 18 residues. This CDR3 reads CASSTEFTTSSYNSPLHF. The DNA for the CDR3 is TGTGCCAGCAGTACCGAGTTTACCACGAGCTCCTATAATTCACCCCTCCACTTT.

The rearrangement joins TRBV4-1 to TRBJ1-1, with 8 positions matching TRBD1. The CDR3 runs to 13 residues. V lost 5 bases, J lost 5 bases, and 4 bases stayed unmatched. Germline V gene data show CDR1 as MGHRA and CDR2 as YSYEKL. The CDR3 sequence is CASSLGQGTEAFF. The CDR3 DNA is TGCGCCAGCAGCTTAGGACAGGGAACTGAAGCTTTCTTT.

The CDR3, as DNA: TGTGCCAGCAGTTACGGGGGGTACTCCTACGAGCAGTACTTC. It yields the protein CASSYGGYSYEQYF. V usage is TRBV6-5 and J usage is TRBJ2-7; possible D gene TRBD2, 6 bases. V was cut by 2 bases and J by 0 bases, with 8 bases left in between. The CDR3 runs to 14 residues. Germline CDR1 is MNHEY and CDR2 is SVGAGI.

The table lists this clone with a count of one. The rearrangement links TRBV4-3 to TRBJ1-3; D not resolved. The CDR3 extends over 13 amino acids. Per the germline V gene, CDR1 is LGHNA and CDR2 is YSLEER. V was cut by 4 bases and J by 4 bases, with 8 bases left in between. This chain's CDR3 is CASSPGGGNTIYF. The CDR3 nucleotides read TGCGCCAGCAGCCCTGGTGGAGGAAACACCATATATTTT.